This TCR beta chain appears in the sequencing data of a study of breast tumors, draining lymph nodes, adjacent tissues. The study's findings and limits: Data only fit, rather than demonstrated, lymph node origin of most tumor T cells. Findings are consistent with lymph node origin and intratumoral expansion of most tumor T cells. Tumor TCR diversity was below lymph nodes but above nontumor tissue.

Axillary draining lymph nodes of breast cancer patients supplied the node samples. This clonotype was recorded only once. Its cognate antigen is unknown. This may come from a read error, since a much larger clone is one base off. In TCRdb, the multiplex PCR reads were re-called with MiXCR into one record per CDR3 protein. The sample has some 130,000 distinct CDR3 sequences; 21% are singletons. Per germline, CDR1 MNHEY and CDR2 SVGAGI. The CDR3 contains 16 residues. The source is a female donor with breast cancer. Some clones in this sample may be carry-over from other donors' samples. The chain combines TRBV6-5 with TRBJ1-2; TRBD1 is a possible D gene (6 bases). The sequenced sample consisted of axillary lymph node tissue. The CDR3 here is CASTYGGAGDNYGHTF. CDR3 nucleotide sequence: TGTGCCAGCACCTACGGCGGGGCGGGGGACAACTATGGCCACACCTTC.